A selection of T cell receptor beta chains follows, all from one sample in a study of T cells after yellow fever vaccination. TCRdb re-called the 5' RACE reads through MiXCR, storing one row per CDR3 protein. The sample has 500,000 to 650,000 distinct CDR3 sequences; roughly 12% are singletons. Source: PBMCs, taken on the day of the yellow fever booster vaccination. Receptors were obtained from a young man who received the YFV17D yellow fever vaccine. Both conserved end residues are part of each CDR3. Each record gives: clone size, V gene, D gene, CDR3 length, J gene, CDR3 protein, CDR3 DNA. A D gene is named only where the DNA matches it firmly. Expanded clones get a size class; other rows say once, few or many, or leave the size out.

>few|TRBV15|NA|11|TRBJ2-1
CATSKSWEQFF
TGTGCCACCAGCAAATCGTGGGAGCAGTTCTTC
>NA|TRBV13|TRBD2|14|TRBJ2-5
CTTRGLAGEETQYF
TGTACCACCCGCGGACTAGCGGGAGAAGAGACCCAGTACTTC
>NA|TRBV5-1|NA|16|TRBJ2-3
CASSLYGSYITDTQYF
TGCGCCAGCAGCTTGTACGGCAGTTATATCACAGATACGCAGTATTTT
>few|TRBV3-1|NA|13|TRBJ1-1
CASSPAFGTEAFF
TGTGCCAGCAGCCCTGCTTTTGGCACTGAAGCTTTCTTT
>NA|TRBV12-3/TRBV12-4|NA|13|TRBJ1-3
CASSQGVRDTIYF
TGTGCCAGCAGCCAAGGTGTCCGAGACACCATATATTTT
>many|TRBV20-1|NA|15|TRBJ2-7
CSATSFGRGQDEQYF
TGCAGTGCTACTTCTTTCGGGAGGGGACAGGACGAGCAGTACTTC
>few|TRBV13|NA|13|TRBJ2-2
CASSWGTLRELFF
TGTGCCAGCAGCTGGGGGACACTCAGGGAGCTGTTTTTT
>NA|TRBV27|TRBD2|16|TRBJ2-3
CASSLLGAGVTDTQYF
TGTGCCAGCAGCCTTCTAGGGGCGGGAGTAACAGATACGCAGTATTTT
>few|TRBV20-1|NA|15|TRBJ2-7
CSLRDGSYSSYEQYF
TGCAGCCTCAGGGACGGCTCATATAGCTCCTACGAGCAGTACTTC
>once|TRBV6-2/TRBV6-3|TRBD2|16|TRBJ2-7
CASRPTSGRALYEQYF
TGTGCCAGCAGACCAACTAGCGGGAGGGCCTTGTACGAGCAGTACTTC
>few|TRBV12-3/TRBV12-4|TRBD1|15|TRBJ2-1
CASSKDRVPYNEQFF
TGTGCCAGCAGCAAGGACAGGGTGCCCTACAATGAGCAGTTCTTC
>few|TRBV14|NA|17|TRBJ1-1
CASSQDLGGLTVTEAFF
TGTGCCAGCAGCCAAGATCTTGGAGGGTTAACAGTCACTGAAGCTTTCTTT
>NA|TRBV6-2/TRBV6-3|NA|15|TRBJ1-5
CASRKGNRNNQPQHF
TGTGCCAGCAGGAAGGGGAATCGGAACAATCAGCCCCAGCATTTT
>NA|TRBV9|TRBD1|15|TRBJ2-7
CASSLLGQGLSEQYF
TGTGCCAGCAGCCTACTCGGACAGGGCCTCTCCGAGCAGTACTTC
>NA|TRBV6-5|NA|9|TRBJ2-5
CASTETQYF
TGTGCCAGCACTGAGACCCAGTACTTC
>few|TRBV6-1|TRBD2|15|TRBJ2-2
CASRTGTSGSGELFF
TGTGCCAGCAGAACCGGGACTAGCGGGTCCGGGGAGCTGTTTTTT
>few|TRBV30|TRBD2|18|TRBJ2-7
CAWSVQRPTSGSRYEQYF
TGTGCCTGGAGTGTACAACGGCCCACTAGCGGGAGTCGGTACGAGCAGTACTTC
>NA|TRBV2|NA|12|TRBJ1-5
CASGTINQPQHF
TGTGCCAGCGGTACGATCAATCAGCCCCAGCATTTT
>NA|TRBV29-1|NA|14|TRBJ1-1
CSVEDLQGWTEAFF
TGCAGCGTTGAAGATCTGCAGGGTTGGACTGAAGCTTTCTTT
>NA|TRBV19|NA|14|TRBJ1-5
CASSIQGRNQPQHF
TGTGCCAGTAGCATACAGGGAAGAAATCAGCCCCAGCATTTT
>few|TRBV9|TRBD1|16|TRBJ2-2
CASSVSGTGNTGELFF
TGTGCCAGCAGCGTGTCCGGGACAGGTAACACCGGGGAGCTGTTTTTT
>NA|TRBV11-3|NA|16|TRBJ2-1
CASSLTSSGDNNEQFF
TGTGCCAGCAGCTTAACAAGTAGCGGAGATAACAATGAGCAGTTCTTC
>NA|TRBV4-3|NA|14|TRBJ1-1
CASSQDVGKREAFF
TGCGCCAGCAGCCAAGATGTAGGGAAGCGAGAAGCTTTCTTT
>few|TRBV12-3/TRBV12-4|NA|11|TRBJ1-1
CASRIGFEAFF
TGTGCCAGCAGAATAGGGTTTGAAGCTTTCTTT
>NA|TRBV4-1|NA|13|TRBJ1-1
CASSQGPETEAFF
TGCGCCAGCAGCCAAGGTCCCGAAACTGAAGCTTTCTTT
>NA|TRBV5-1|NA|17|TRBJ2-5
CASSLELASPAGRAQYF
TGCGCCAGCAGCTTGGAGCTAGCGAGCCCCGCTGGAAGGGCCCAGTACTTC
>NA|TRBV7-2|NA|14|TRBJ1-4
CASSYRVGNEKLFF
TGTGCCAGCAGCTACAGGGTTGGTAATGAAAAACTGTTTTTT
>few|TRBV29-1|TRBD2|13|TRBJ2-1
CSVEGLAGDEQFF
TGCAGCGTTGAGGGACTAGCGGGAGATGAGCAGTTCTTC
>NA|TRBV7-2|NA|13|TRBJ2-3
CASRPGGGYTQYF
TGTGCCAGCAGGCCTGGAGGGGGGTATACGCAGTATTTT
>NA|TRBV12-3/TRBV12-4|TRBD2|13|TRBJ2-1
CASEAGEYNEQFF
TGTGCCAGCGAGGCGGGGGAATACAATGAGCAGTTCTTC
>few|TRBV18|NA|14|TRBJ1-4
CASSPGTLGEKLFF
TGTGCCAGCTCACCAGGGACCTTGGGGGAAAAACTGTTTTTT
>few|TRBV12-3/TRBV12-4|NA|15|TRBJ2-5
CASSLSSGLLETQYF
TGTGCCAGCAGTCTCTCCTCGGGATTATTGGAGACCCAGTACTTC
>NA|TRBV20-1|TRBD2|16|TRBJ2-1
CSARDQRLAGGNEQFF
TGCAGTGCTAGAGATCAGCGACTAGCGGGAGGTAATGAGCAGTTCTTC
>NA|TRBV20-1|NA|16|TRBJ2-2
CCARGPQLLNTGELFF
TGCTGTGCAAGGGGCCCCCAGTTGCTGAACACCGGGGAGCTGTTTTTT
>few|TRBV20-1|NA|11|TRBJ2-7
CSGGGAVEQYF
TGCAGTGGGGGTGGAGCAGTCGAGCAGTACTTC
>few|TRBV11-2|TRBD2|15|TRBJ2-5
CASSQAPAGEETQYF
TGTGCCAGCAGTCAGGCCCCAGCGGGGGAAGAGACCCAGTACTTC
>NA|TRBV19|TRBD1|13|TRBJ1-5
CASMDRRNQPQHF
TGTGCCAGTATGGACAGGAGAAATCAGCCCCAGCATTTT
>NA|TRBV7-2|NA|11|TRBJ2-1
CASGQHHEQFF
TGTGCCAGCGGACAGCACCATGAGCAGTTCTTC
>NA|TRBV6-2/TRBV6-3|NA|13|TRBJ1-1
CASNDRMNTEAFF
TGTGCCAGCAACGACAGGATGAACACTGAAGCTTTCTTT
>NA|TRBV5-1|NA|15|TRBJ2-2
CASSLYGLYTGELFF
TGCGCCAGCAGCTTGTATGGGCTGTACACCGGGGAGCTGTTTTTT
>NA|TRBV6-1|TRBD2|17|TRBJ2-1
CASSGSGYTSGLGEQFF
TGTGCCAGCAGTGGGAGCGGATACACTAGCGGACTAGGGGAGCAGTTCTTC
>many|TRBV6-1|NA|14|TRBJ2-1
CASIPEPSYNEQFF
TGTGCCAGCATCCCCGAACCTTCCTACAATGAGCAGTTCTTC